At least ten counts were recorded for the clone carrying this TCR beta chain. The antigen is unknown. The data belong to a study of T cells in Graves' hyperthyroidism and ophthalmopathy. Study-wide results and limits: The model made its ophthalmopathy prediction, and onset followed a median about 6 months later. Blood also showed most of the thyroid clonotypes that were expanded above 0.001.

Authors of the study amplified TCR beta CDR3 regions from RNA transcripts. When the TCR CDR3 underwent first-round RT-PCR, the HTBI primer set was used. TCRdb re-derived calls from the multiplex PCR reads in MiXCR, one entry per CDR3 protein. The sample includes hundreds of thousands of distinct CDR3 sequences, around 45% of them seen just once. Diagnosis relied on clinical symptoms, serum thyroxine and TRAb, thyroid ultrasound and orbital computed tomography. The receptor's source is a woman under 30 with Graves' hyperthyroidism. The sequenced sample consisted of peripheral blood or thyroid tissue (not recorded which).

CDR3 region: CATNRDGGMNTEAFF. In DNA form, the CDR3 reads TGTGCCACAAACCGGGACGGTGGTATGAACACTGAAGCTTTCTTT. The V and J genes are TRBV10-3 and TRBJ1-1, with D possibly being TRBD1 (5 bases). From germline, CDR1 is ENHRY and CDR2 SYGVKD. V gave up 10 bases and J gave up 0 bases, with 18 bases separating them. The CDR3 is made up of 15 amino acids.